These 15 T cell receptor beta chains share one sample of origin, sequenced in a study of cytomegalovirus exposure and HLA in healthy donors. Primers: 60 Vbeta forward and 13 Jbeta reverse. Assay: immunoSEQ multiplex PCR; the TCRdb copy retains only in-frame clones and omits some. The sample yields roughly 240,000 clones, approximately 81% seen once. The sequencing input was PBMCs. These receptors all stem from a girl aged 2 to 9 in good health and CMV-seronegative.

The rearrangement links TRBV5-5 to TRBJ1-5; tentatively, D is TRBD1 (5 bases). Trimming stripped 0 bases from V and 7 bases from J, with 11 bases between. Germline V gene data show CDR1 as SGHKS and CDR2 as YYEKEE (reference sequence). The length of the CDR3 is 14 residues. The DNA for the CDR3 is TGTGCCAGCAGCTTGGCAGGGAAAGGACAGCCCCAGCATTTT. The encoded protein is CASSLAGKGQPQHF.

This chain joins TRBV7-9 and TRBJ1-2, with D perhaps matching TRBD1 (6 bases). This CDR3 has 16 amino acids. Trimming removed 4 bases from V and 2 bases from J, with 17 bases in between. CDR1 and CDR2 (germline): SEHNR, FQNEAQ (reference sequence). CDR3 amino acids: CASSSGYRDANYGYTF. The CDR3 bases are TGTGCCAGCAGCTCCGGCTACAGGGACGCGAACTATGGCTACACCTTC.

The V call is TRBV29-1, the J call TRBJ2-1; D uncertain. The V end lost 0 bases, the J end lost 8 bases, and 11 bases lay between the germline ends. The germline V gene encodes CDR1 SQVTM and CDR2 ANQGSEA. The CDR3 length is 13 residues. This chain's CDR3 is CSVEEGGIDEQFF. CDR3 DNA: TGCAGCGTTGAAGAAGGCGGCATTGATGAGCAGTTCTTC.

This chain uses TRBV5-1 with TRBJ2-7; D call uncertain. Per germline, CDR1 SGHRS and CDR2 YFSETQ. CDR3 length: 14 amino acids. The V end was cut by 3 bases, the J end by 0 bases, with 10 bases between. The CDR3 reads CASSSPQSSYEQYF. CDR3 DNA: TGCGCCAGCAGCTCTCCACAGAGCTCCTACGAGCAGTACTTC.

V is TRBV25-1 and J is TRBJ1-4; possible D gene TRBD1, 5 bases. Trimming cost V 1 base and J 1 base, with 7 bases left between them. The CDR3 has 15 residues. The V gene's germline CDR1 is MGHDK and CDR2 SYGVNS. Written as DNA, the CDR3 is TGTGCCAGCAGTGAATGGGGGGGAACTAATGAAAAACTGTTTTTT. Its translation is CASSEWGGTNEKLFF.

V gene TRBV19 combines with J gene TRBJ1-1; 9 nucleotides agree with TRBD1. Looked up from germline, CDR1 is LNHDA and CDR2 is SQIVND (reference sequence). The CDR3 runs to 13 residues. V lost 5 bases and J lost 11; bases outside the gene matches: 9. CDR3 nucleotides: TGTGCCAGTAGTTTCAGGACAGGGGATGGGGCTTTCTTT. Its protein is CASSFRTGDGAFF.

This clone has a single count. This sequence joins TRBV7-2 and TRBJ1-1; maybe TRBD1 (5 bases). CDR1 and CDR2 (germline): SGHTA, FQGNSA. The CDR3 is 14 residues long. Trimming removed 2 bases from V and 6 bases from J, with 13 bases in between. CDR3 sequence (DNA): TGTGCCAGCAGCTTAAACAGCCGGGGGGCTGAAGCTTTCTTT. Translated: CASSLNSRGAEAFF.

The chain has TRBV6-1 and TRBJ2-2; the match to TRBD2 covers 8 bases. The CDR3 totals 14 residues. Trimming cost V 7 bases and J 4 bases; bases outside gene matches: 5. Germline V gene data show CDR1 as MNHNS and CDR2 as SASEGT. Here the CDR3 reads CASTREEATGELFF. The CDR3 DNA reads as TGTGCCAGCACGCGGGAGGAAGCCACCGGGGAGCTGTTTTTT.

V and J are TRBV6-1 and TRBJ1-4, with D possibly matching TRBD1 (5 bases). The CDR3 length is 13 residues. V shed 3 bases and J shed 10 bases, with 12 bases lying between them. CDR1 is MNHNS, CDR2 SASEGT, per germline. CDR3 nucleotides: TGTGCCAGCAGTGAGGGGGGTTGGGCAAAACTGTTTTTT. Translated, it gives CASSEGGWAKLFF.

V usage is TRBV19 and J usage is TRBJ2-5; D might be TRBD1 (5 bases). The better agreement between TRBJ2-7 and the DNA end casts doubt on the J call. The germline V gene encodes CDR1 LNHDA and CDR2 SQIVND (reference sequence). The CDR3 is made up of 13 amino acids. In DNA, the CDR3 is TGTGCCAGTAGTAGGACCAGGGACTACGAGCAGTACTTC. This sequence encodes CASSRTRDYEQYF.

V is TRBV6-6 and J is TRBJ1-2; TRBD1 matches at 7 bases. The CDR3 sequence is 14 residues long. The V gene's germline CDR1 is MNHNY and CDR2 SVGAGI (reference sequence). V trimming: 6 bases; J trimming: 4 bases; junction bases outside the gene matches: 8. CDR3 region: CASSPDTGAYGYTF. The CDR3 DNA reads as TGTGCCAGCAGCCCCGATACAGGGGCCTATGGCTACACCTTC.

The rearrangement uses TRBV5-6 and TRBJ1-4; no clear D gene. Germline V lookup: CDR1 SGHDT, CDR2 YYEEEE. The CDR3 totals 11 residues. V was clipped by 4 bases and J by 7 bases, with 5 bases between them. The DNA of the CDR3 is TGTGCCAGCAGCCCCCGTGAAAAACTGTTTTTT. Translated: CASSPREKLFF.

The gene calls are TRBV5-1 and TRBJ2-3; 13 nucleotides match TRBD2. The CDR3 has 19 residues. Germline values: CDR1 SGHRS, CDR2 YFSETQ. The junction had 13 bases not matched to a gene; V was cut back by 2 bases and J by 4 bases. DNA of the CDR3: TGCGCCAGCAGCTTCACCCGGACTAGCGGGAGACAGGGATCAGATACGCAGTATTTT. Its protein product is CASSFTRTSGRQGSDTQYF.

The chain uses TRBV10-2 and TRBJ2-6; D perhaps matches TRBD1 (6 bases). CDR1 is WSHSY and CDR2 is SAAADI in the germline V gene. The CDR3 totals 16 residues. The V and J ends lost 9 bases and 0 bases respectively, with 15 bases between them. The CDR3 nucleotides are TGCGCCAGTTCCGGGACAAGGAACTCTGGGGCCAACGTCCTGACTTTC. Translation gives CASSGTRNSGANVLTF.

The V call is TRBV11-2, the J call TRBJ2-3; 11 bases fit TRBD2. CDR3 length: 16 amino acids. Germline trimming cut 5 bases from V and 3 bases from J; bases unmatched to any gene: 7. Germline CDR1 SGHAT, CDR2 FQNNGV. The CDR3: CASSGARTSGTDTQYF. CDR3 bases: TGTGCCAGCAGCGGTGCTCGGACTAGCGGGACAGATACGCAGTATTTT.